These 24 T cell receptor beta chains were sequenced from one sample in a study of vaccination effects on CD4 cells after COVID-19. Isolation of CD4+ T cells took place after 10 days of culture. These TCRs' antigens remain unknown. Clones were read by immunoSEQ multiplex PCR, and TCRdb kept only the in-frame ones, dropping some. The data show tens of thousands of clones, with about 75% seen just once and approximately 12% held by the top ten. Here the sequenced sample was CD4+ T cells from PBMCs cultured without peptide, taken before COVID-19 vaccination. The receptors here all came from a human donor who had a prior SARS-CoV-2 infection.

V is TRBV6-5 and J is TRBJ2-7; possible D gene TRBD2, 5 bases. Germline V gene sequence: CDR1 MNHEY, CDR2 SVGAGI. Trimming pared 7 bases from V and 0 bases from J, leaving 10 bases between. The CDR3 extends over 13 amino acids. The CDR3 DNA reads as TGTGCCAGCATTATACGGGGCTCCTACGAGCAGTACTTC. This translates into CASIIRGSYEQYF.

The genes are TRBV7-3 and TRBJ2-7; 11 bases map to TRBD2. CDR3 length equals 20 residues. From germline, CDR1 is SGHTA and CDR2 FQGTGA. After removal of 5 bases from V and 0 bases from J, the junction contained 18 bases not matched to a gene. CDR3 amino acids: CASSVIMTSGVPSFSYEQYF. CDR3 bases: TGTGCCAGCAGCGTAATCATGACTAGCGGGGTCCCTTCTTTCTCCTACGAGCAGTACTTC.

The chain uses TRBV21-1 and TRBJ1-4; the D call in the table, TRBD1, was not verified against the DNA. TRBV21-1 is a recognized pseudogene. This CDR3 region has 23 residues. In nucleotides, the CDR3 is TGTGCCAGCGGCCACCCCCTTGGCAGGGGACCTTACAGGATGGCTTGGTGTAATGAAAAACTGTTTTTT. This encodes CASGHPLGRGPYRMAWCNEKLFF.

This clone was seen ten or more times. The chain uses TRBV10-3 and TRBJ1-2, with 9 bases fitting TRBD1. J was trimmed by 8 bases and V by 2 bases; bases with no gene match: 9. This CDR3 has 15 amino acids. The germline gives CDR1 ENHRY, CDR2 SYGVKD. The CDR3 sequence is CAISENRQGDRGYTF. The CDR3, as DNA: TGTGCCATCAGTGAGAACCGACAGGGGGATAGGGGCTACACCTTC.

The rearrangement links TRBV11-2 to TRBJ2-4, with D uncertain. Per the germline V gene, CDR1 is SGHAT and CDR2 is FQNNGV. V gave up 3 bases and J gave up 1 base, with 10 bases separating them. The CDR3 length is 15 residues. CDR3 nucleotide sequence: TGTGCCAGCAGCTTGTTACCGAGGGCCAAAAACATTCAGTACTTC. Its protein product is CASSLLPRAKNIQYF.

The rearrangement links TRBV9 to TRBJ2-1; 7 positions match TRBD1. The CDR3 consists of 17 residues. J was trimmed by 5 bases and V by 4 bases; bases with no gene match: 15. Looked up from germline, CDR1 is SGDLS and CDR2 is YYNGEE. The CDR3 sequence: CASSKGTGQVNHNEQFF. Written as DNA, the CDR3 is TGTGCCAGCAGCAAAGGGACCGGACAGGTGAATCACAATGAGCAGTTCTTC.

The CDR3 is CASSPHAGGPGNEQFF. The CDR3 nucleotides read TGTGCCAGCAGCCCACACGCGGGGGGGCCGGGTAATGAGCAGTTCTTC. The J gene is TRBJ2-1, the V gene TRBV14; 9 bases agree with TRBD2. Per germline, CDR1 SGHDN and CDR2 FVKESK. V trimming: 4 bases; J trimming: 7 bases; junction bases outside the gene matches: 11. The CDR3 is 16 amino acids.

This clone turned up a few times. The rearrangement uses TRBV5-1 and TRBJ2-7; possible D gene TRBD2, 5 bases. The CDR3 totals 16 residues. Trimming removed 6 bases at V and 3 bases at J, with 22 bases between. CDR1 is SGHRS, CDR2 YFSETQ, per germline. In DNA, the CDR3 is TGCGCCAGCACCGTGGCCCCCCCCAGCGGTCACTACGAGCAGTACTTC. This sequence encodes CASTVAPPSGHYEQYF.

This rearrangement joins TRBV9 to TRBJ2-5, with 10 nucleotides matching TRBD1. The CDR3 has 15 residues. The junction had 6 bases not matched to a gene; V was cut back by 3 bases and J by 4 bases. The germline gives CDR1 SGDLS, CDR2 YYNGEE. The CDR3 region is CASSADWTGGETQYF. The CDR3 region has the DNA TGTGCCAGCAGCGCAGACTGGACAGGGGGAGAGACCCAGTACTTC.

The chain is built from TRBV9 and TRBJ2-3, with 7 bases that match TRBD2. The germline V gene has CDR1 SGDLS and CDR2 YYNGEE. Trimming removed 4 bases from V and 2 bases from J; junction bases left unmatched: 10. The CDR3 length is 16 residues. As DNA, the CDR3 is TGTGCCAGCAGCCCAAGGACTAGTCGGTCCACAGATACGCAGTATTTT. It yields the protein CASSPRTSRSTDTQYF.

The chain combines TRBV27 with TRBJ2-7; no firm D call. Per the germline V gene, CDR1 is MNHEY and CDR2 is SMNVEV (reference sequence). The V gene lost 6 bases and the J gene lost 6 bases, with 18 bases spanning the gap. The CDR3 covers 14 residues. The DNA for the CDR3 is TGTGCCAGCAGCCGCCGTGGGGTCCTAACCGAGCAGTACTTC. Protein: CASSRRGVLTEQYF.

The chain employs TRBV18 and TRBJ2-7; a weak D match, TRBD2 (6 bases). In germline, CDR1 is KGHSH, CDR2 LQKENI. CDR3 length: 14 residues. V lost 10 bases and J 4 bases, leaving 20 bases between the germline ends. CDR3 residues: CATANTGAWYEQYF. DNA for the CDR3: TGTGCCACCGCAAACACGGGAGCGTGGTACGAGCAGTACTTC.

The CDR3 sequence is CASSHRDFLVDTGELFF. The CDR3, as DNA: TGCGCCAGCAGCCACCGGGACTTCCTCGTTGATACCGGGGAGCTGTTTTTT. This chain joins TRBV4-3 and TRBJ2-2, with D possibly TRBD2 on 6 matching bases. The V end lost 3 bases, the J end lost 5 bases, and 19 bases lay between the germline ends. This CDR3 has 17 residues. CDR1 and CDR2 from the germline V gene are LGHNA and YSLEER.

The chain combines TRBV30 with TRBJ2-5, with TRBD1 matching 7 bases. Germline CDR1 is GTSNPN and CDR2 is SVGIG (reference sequence). V lost 2 bases, J lost 2 bases, and 17 bases stayed unmatched. The CDR3 contains 18 residues. Here the CDR3 reads CAWSFWTDRQGKQETQYF. CDR3 in DNA: TGTGCCTGGAGTTTTTGGACCGACCGACAGGGTAAACAAGAGACCCAGTACTTC.

The chain recombines TRBV5-6 with TRBJ2-7; maybe TRBD2 (5 bases). The V and J ends lost 0 bases and 3 bases respectively, with 13 bases between them. Per germline, CDR1 SGHDT and CDR2 YYEEEE. The CDR3 is 15 amino acids. The CDR3 nucleotides are TGTGCCAGCAGCTTGGGACTCCGGGGAATCTACGAGCAGTACTTC. It translates to CASSLGLRGIYEQYF.

The genes are TRBV2 and TRBJ2-2; TRBD1 might be the D (5 bases). The V gene's germline CDR1 is SNHLY and CDR2 FYNNEI. The CDR3 totals 13 residues. Trimming took 6 bases from V and 4 from J, leaving 9 bases between them. In DNA, the CDR3 is TGTGCCAGCAGGGGGCGACCCACCGGGGAGCTGTTTTTT. It yields the protein CASRGRPTGELFF. The complete variable domain, with remaining parts taken from reference TRBV2 and TRBJ2-2, reads EPEVTQTPSHQVTQMGQEVILRCVPISNHLYFYWYRQILGQKVEFLVSFYNNEISEKSEIFDDQFSVERPDGSNFTLKIRSTKLEDSAMYFCASRGRPTGELFFGEGSRLTVL.

The rearrangement links TRBV7-2 to TRBJ1-6; D ambiguous. The V gene's germline CDR1 is SGHTA and CDR2 FQGNSA. V was trimmed by 5 bases and J by 0 bases, leaving 8 bases between them. This CDR3 spans 15 amino acids. In DNA, the CDR3 is TGTGCCAGCAGCCCGCGGAGCTCCTATAATTCACCCCTCCACTTT. Protein: CASSPRSSYNSPLHF.

This clone was counted a few times. The chain recombines TRBV18 with TRBJ1-2; D not certain. The CDR3 runs 12 residues. The germline V and J ends were trimmed by 4 bases and 0 bases, with 3 bases remaining between them. Germline V gene lookup returns CDR1 KGHSH and CDR2 LQKENI. The CDR3: CASSQSNYGYTF. Here the CDR3 DNA reads TGTGCCAGCTCACAGTCTAACTATGGCTACACCTTC.

The rearrangement links TRBV6-2 or TRBV6-3 to TRBJ1-5, with 7 bases fitting TRBD1. Germline CDR1 MNHEY, CDR2 SVGEGT. The CDR3 is made up of 16 amino acids. V trimming: 6 bases; J trimming: 11 bases; junction bases outside the gene matches: 19. CDR3 sequence reads: CASSRLGLTGPLTQHF. The DNA of the CDR3 is TGTGCCAGCAGCCGGTTGGGTCTGACAGGGCCGTTGACCCAGCATTTT.

This clone showed up just a few times. The CDR3 protein is CASSLPPGQPQHF. The CDR3 nucleotides are TGTGCCAGCTCCCTACCCCCGGGTCAGCCCCAGCATTTT. The rearrangement joins TRBV18 to TRBJ1-5; D uncertain. The CDR3 totals 13 residues. V lost 6 bases and J lost 6, with 12 bases in between. Germline V gene data show CDR1 as KGHSH and CDR2 as LQKENI.

This clone was seen only once. The CDR3 coding sequence is TGCGCCAGCAGCCCACGGGGGGATCCAATGGAGACCCAGTACTTC. Protein product: CASSPRGDPMETQYF. V is TRBV4-3 and J is TRBJ2-5, with 7 bases aligning to TRBD2. The CDR3 sequence is 15 residues long. J lost 5 bases, V lost 4 bases, and 10 bases had no gene match. The germline V gene has CDR1 LGHNA and CDR2 YSLEER.

In this sample, this clone turned up a few times. The chain uses TRBV18 and TRBJ1-1; 11 bases agree with TRBD1. This CDR3 has 14 residues. The trim removed 4 bases at V and 7 bases at J, leaving 5 bases unmatched. Germline lookup yields CDR1 KGHSH and CDR2 LQKENI. CDR3 nucleotide sequence: TGTGCCAGCTCACGGGACAGGGGGGAAGGTGAAGCTTTCTTT. It is translated as CASSRDRGEGEAFF.

The chain combines TRBV6-5 with TRBJ2-5; a weak D match, TRBD2 (5 bases). V was trimmed by 11 bases and J by 4 bases, leaving 14 bases between them. Germline loops: CDR1 MNHEY, CDR2 SVGAGI. CDR3 size: 12 residues. The CDR3 loop is CAGGGLSETQYF. The CDR3 nucleotides are TGTGCCGGTGGAGGTTTGTCAGAGACCCAGTACTTC.

The V gene is TRBV3-1 (or the pseudogene TRBV3-2), the J gene TRBJ2-3; 14 bases fit TRBD2. The CDR3 loop spans 15 amino acids. V lost 1 base to trimming and J lost 8 bases; unmatched junction nucleotides: 2. Germline V CDR1 and CDR2: LGHDT, YNNKEL (reference sequence). The CDR3 DNA is TGTGCCAGCAGCCAAGTGGGGACTAGCGGGGGTACGCAGTATTTT. This sequence encodes CASSQVGTSGGTQYF.